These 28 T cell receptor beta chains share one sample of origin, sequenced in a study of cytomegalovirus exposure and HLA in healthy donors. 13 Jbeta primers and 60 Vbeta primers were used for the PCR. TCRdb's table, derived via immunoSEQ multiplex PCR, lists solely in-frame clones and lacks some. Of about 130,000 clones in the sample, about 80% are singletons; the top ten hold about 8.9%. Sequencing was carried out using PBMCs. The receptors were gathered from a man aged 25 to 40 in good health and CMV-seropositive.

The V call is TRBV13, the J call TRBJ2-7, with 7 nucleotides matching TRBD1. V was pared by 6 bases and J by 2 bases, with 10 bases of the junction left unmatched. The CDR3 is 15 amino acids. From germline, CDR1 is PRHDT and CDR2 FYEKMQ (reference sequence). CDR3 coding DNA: TGTGCCAGCAGTTCAAACCGGGACAGCGCCTACGAGCAGTACTTC. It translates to CASSSNRDSAYEQYF.

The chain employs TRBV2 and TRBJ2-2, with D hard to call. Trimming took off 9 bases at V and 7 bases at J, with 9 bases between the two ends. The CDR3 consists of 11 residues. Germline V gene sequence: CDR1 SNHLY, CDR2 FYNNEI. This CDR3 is CASYSGGELFF. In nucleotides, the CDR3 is TGTGCCAGTTATTCAGGCGGGGAGCTGTTTTTT.

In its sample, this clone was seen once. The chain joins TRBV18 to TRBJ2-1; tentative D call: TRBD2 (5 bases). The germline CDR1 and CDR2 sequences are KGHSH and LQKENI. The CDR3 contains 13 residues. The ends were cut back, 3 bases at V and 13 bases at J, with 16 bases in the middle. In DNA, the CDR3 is TGTGCCAGCTCACCCCCGGACGGGGAACCACAGTTCTTC. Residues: CASSPPDGEPQFF.

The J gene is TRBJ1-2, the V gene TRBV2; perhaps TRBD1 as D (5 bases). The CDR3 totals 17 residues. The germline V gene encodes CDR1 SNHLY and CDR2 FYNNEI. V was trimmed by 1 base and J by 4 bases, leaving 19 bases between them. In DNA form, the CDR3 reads TGTGCCAGCAGTGAAGTCGGGTACAGGAAGGGTGCCTATGGCTACACCTTC. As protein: CASSEVGYRKGAYGYTF.

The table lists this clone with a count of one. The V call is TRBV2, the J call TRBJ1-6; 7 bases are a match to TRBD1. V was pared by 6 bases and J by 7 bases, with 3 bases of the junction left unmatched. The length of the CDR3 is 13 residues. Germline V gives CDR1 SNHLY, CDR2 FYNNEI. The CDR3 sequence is CASRGQLNSPLHF. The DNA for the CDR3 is TGTGCCAGCAGGGGACAGTTAAATTCACCCCTCCACTTT.

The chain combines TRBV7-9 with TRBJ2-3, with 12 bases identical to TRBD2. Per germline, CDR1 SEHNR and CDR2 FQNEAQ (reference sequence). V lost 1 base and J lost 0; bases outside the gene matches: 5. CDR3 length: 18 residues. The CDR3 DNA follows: TGTGCCAGCAGCTTAGGGCTAGCGGGGGGGCCGAGCACAGATACGCAGTATTTT. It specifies CASSLGLAGGPSTDTQYF.

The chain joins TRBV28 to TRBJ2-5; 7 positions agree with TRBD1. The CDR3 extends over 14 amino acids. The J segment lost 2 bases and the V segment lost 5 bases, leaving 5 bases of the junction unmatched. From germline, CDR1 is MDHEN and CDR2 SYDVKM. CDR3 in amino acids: CASSRTGLQETQYF. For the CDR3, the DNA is TGTGCCAGCAGTAGGACAGGACTGCAAGAGACCCAGTACTTC.

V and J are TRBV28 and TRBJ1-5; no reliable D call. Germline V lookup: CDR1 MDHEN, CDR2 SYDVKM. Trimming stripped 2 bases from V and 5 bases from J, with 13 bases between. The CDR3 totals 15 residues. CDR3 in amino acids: CASSLHDGNYQPQHF. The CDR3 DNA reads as TGTGCCAGCAGTTTACATGACGGGAATTATCAGCCCCAGCATTTT.

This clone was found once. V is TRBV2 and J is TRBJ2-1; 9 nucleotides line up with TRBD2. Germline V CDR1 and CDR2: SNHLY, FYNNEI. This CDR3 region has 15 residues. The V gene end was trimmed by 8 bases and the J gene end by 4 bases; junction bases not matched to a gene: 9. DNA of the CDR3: TGTGCCAGCGGGTATGGCGGGGGGGATTACAATGAGCAGTTCTTC. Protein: CASGYGGGDYNEQFF.

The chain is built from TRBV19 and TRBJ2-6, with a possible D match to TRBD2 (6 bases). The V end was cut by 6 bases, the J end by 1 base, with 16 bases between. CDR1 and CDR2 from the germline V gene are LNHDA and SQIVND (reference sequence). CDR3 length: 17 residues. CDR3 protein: CASSVPGLVSGANVLTF. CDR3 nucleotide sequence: TGTGCCAGTAGCGTCCCGGGACTGGTTTCTGGGGCCAACGTCCTGACTTTC.

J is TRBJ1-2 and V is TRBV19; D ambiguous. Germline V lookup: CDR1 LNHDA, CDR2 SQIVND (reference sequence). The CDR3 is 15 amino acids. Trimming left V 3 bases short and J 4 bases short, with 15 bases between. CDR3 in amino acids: CASSIHPLNTYGYTF. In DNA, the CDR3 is TGTGCCAGTAGTATCCATCCCCTCAACACCTATGGCTACACCTTC.

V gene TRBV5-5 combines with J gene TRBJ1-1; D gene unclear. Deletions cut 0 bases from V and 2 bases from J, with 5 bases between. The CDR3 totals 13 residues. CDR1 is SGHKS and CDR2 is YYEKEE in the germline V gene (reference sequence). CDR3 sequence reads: CASSLVKNTEAFF. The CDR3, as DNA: TGTGCCAGCAGCTTGGTCAAAAACACTGAAGCTTTCTTT.

CDR3 amino acids: CANHINRGRQGRMIYGYTF. In nucleotides, the CDR3 is TGTGCCAACCATATAAACCGGGGACGACAGGGTCGTATGATCTATGGCTACACCTTC. This chain joins TRBV27 and TRBJ1-2, with 7 positions matching TRBD1. Germline values: CDR1 MNHEY, CDR2 SMNVEV (reference sequence). The length of the CDR3 is 19 residues. The junction had 27 bases not matched to a gene; V was cut back by 10 bases and J by 4 bases.

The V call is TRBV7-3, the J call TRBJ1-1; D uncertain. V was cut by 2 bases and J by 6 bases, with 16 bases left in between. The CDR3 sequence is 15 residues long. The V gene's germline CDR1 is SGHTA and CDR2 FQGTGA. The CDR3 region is CASSLGTENRAEAFF. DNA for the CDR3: TGTGCCAGCAGCTTAGGAACGGAAAACCGGGCTGAAGCTTTCTTT. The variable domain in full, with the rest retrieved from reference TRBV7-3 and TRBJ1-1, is GAGVSQTPSNKVTEKGKYVELRCDPISGHTALYWYRQSLGQGPEFLIYFQGTGAADDSGLPNDRFFAVRPEGSVSTLKIQRTERGDSAVYLCASSLGTENRAEAFFGQGTRLTVV.

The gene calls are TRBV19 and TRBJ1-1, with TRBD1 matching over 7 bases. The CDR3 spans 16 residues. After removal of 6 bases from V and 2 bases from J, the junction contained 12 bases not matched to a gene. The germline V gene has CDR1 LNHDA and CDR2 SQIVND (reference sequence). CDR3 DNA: TGTGCCAGTAGGCCGCCCGCAGGGGGAGCCAACACTGAAGCTTTCTTT. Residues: CASRPPAGGANTEAFF.

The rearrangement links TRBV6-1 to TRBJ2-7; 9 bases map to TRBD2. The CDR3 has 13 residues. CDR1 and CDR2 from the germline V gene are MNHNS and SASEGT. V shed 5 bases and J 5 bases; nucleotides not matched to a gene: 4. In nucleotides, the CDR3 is TGTGCCAGCAGTTCGTTAGCGGGGGACGAGCAGTACTTC. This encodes CASSSLAGDEQYF.

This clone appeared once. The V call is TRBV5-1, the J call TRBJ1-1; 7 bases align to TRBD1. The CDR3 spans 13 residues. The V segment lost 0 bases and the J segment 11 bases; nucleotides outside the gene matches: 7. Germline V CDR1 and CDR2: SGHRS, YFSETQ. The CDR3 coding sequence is TGCGCCAGCAGCTTGGCGGCCTCAGGGGGGGCTTTCTTT. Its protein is CASSLAASGGAFF.

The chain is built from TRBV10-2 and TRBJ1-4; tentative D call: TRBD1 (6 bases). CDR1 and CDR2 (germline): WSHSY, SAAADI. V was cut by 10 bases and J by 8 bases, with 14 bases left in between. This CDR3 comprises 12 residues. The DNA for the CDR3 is TGCGCCACCCAGGACAGCTACGAAAAACTGTTTTTT. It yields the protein CATQDSYEKLFF.

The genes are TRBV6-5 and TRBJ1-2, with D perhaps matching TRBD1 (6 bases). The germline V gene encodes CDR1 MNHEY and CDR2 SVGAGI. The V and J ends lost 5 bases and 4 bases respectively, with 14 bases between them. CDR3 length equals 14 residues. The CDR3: CASSPGGGGYGYTF. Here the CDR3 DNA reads TGTGCCAGCAGTCCGGGAGGGGGGGGCTATGGCTACACCTTC.

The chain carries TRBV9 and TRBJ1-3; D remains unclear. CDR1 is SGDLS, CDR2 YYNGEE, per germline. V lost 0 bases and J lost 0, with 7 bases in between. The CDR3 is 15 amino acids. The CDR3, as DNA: TGTGCCAGCAGCGTAGGGAGTTCCTCTGGAAACACCATATATTTT. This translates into CASSVGSSSGNTIYF.

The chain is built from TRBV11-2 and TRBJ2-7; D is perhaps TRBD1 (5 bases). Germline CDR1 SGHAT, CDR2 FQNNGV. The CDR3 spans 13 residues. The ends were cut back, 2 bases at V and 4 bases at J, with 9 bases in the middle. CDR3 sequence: CASSLLAGYEQYF. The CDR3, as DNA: TGTGCCAGCAGCTTATTGGCAGGGTACGAGCAGTACTTC.

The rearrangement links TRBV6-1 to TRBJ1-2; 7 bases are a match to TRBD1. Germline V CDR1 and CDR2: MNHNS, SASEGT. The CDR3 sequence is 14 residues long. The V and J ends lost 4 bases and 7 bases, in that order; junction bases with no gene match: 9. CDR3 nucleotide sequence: TGTGCCAGCAGTGCTCTACAGGGGAGTTTTGGCTACACCTTC. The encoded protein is CASSALQGSFGYTF.

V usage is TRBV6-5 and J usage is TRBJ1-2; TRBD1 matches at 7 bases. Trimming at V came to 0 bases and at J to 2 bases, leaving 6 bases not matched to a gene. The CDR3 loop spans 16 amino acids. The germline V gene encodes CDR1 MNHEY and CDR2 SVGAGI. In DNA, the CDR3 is TGTGCCAGCAGTTACTCAGGGACAGTGGGGAACTATGGCTACACCTTC. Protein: CASSYSGTVGNYGYTF.

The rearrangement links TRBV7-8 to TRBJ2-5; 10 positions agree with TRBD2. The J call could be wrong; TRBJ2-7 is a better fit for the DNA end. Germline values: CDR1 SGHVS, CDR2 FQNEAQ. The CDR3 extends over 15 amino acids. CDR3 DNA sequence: TGTGCCAGCAGCTCAAAGCGGGGGGGAAACTACGAGCAGTACTTC. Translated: CASSSKRGGNYEQYF.

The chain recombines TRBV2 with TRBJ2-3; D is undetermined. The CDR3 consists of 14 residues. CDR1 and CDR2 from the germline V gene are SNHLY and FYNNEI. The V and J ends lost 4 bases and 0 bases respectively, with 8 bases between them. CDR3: CASSVISSTDTQYF. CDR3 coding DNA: TGTGCCAGCAGTGTTATATCTAGCACAGATACGCAGTATTTT.

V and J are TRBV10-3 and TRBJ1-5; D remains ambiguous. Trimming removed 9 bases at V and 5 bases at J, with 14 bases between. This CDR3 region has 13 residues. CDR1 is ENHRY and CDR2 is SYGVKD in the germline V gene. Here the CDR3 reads CAITVGPDQPQHF. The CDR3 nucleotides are TGTGCCATAACCGTGGGCCCCGATCAGCCCCAGCATTTT.

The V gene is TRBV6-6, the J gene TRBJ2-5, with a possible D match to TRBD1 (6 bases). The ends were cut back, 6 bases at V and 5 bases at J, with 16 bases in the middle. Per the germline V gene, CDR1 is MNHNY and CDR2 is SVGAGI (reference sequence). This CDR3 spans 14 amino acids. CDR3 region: CASSGRGLGETQYF. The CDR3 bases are TGTGCCAGCAGCGGCAGGGGCCTAGGGGAGACCCAGTACTTC.

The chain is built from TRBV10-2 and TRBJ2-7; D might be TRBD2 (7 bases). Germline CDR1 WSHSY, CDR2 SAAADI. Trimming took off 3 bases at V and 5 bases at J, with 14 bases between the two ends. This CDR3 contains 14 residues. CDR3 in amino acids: CASSEQGLRDEQYF. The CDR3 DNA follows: TGCGCCAGCAGTGAACAGGGACTACGCGACGAGCAGTACTTC.